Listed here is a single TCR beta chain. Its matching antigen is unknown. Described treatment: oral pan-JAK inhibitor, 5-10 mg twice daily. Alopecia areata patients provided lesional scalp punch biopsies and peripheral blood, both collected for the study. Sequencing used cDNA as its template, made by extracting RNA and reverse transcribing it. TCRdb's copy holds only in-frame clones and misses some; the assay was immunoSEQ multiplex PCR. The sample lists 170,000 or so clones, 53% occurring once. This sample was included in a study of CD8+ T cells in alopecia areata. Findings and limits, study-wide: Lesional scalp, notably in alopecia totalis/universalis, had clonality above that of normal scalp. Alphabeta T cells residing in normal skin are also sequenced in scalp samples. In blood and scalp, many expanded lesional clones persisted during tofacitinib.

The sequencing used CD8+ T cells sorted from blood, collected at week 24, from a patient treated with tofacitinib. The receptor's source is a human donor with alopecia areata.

CDR3: CASSWTGGGNTEAFF. The CDR3 region has the DNA TGTGCCAGCAGCTGGACAGGGGGCGGTAACACTGAAGCTTTCTTT. V gene TRBV6-5 combines with J gene TRBJ1-1, with 11 nucleotides matching TRBD1. V lost 6 bases and J lost 2; bases outside the gene matches: 5. From germline, CDR1 is MNHEY and CDR2 SVGAGI. There are 15 residues in the CDR3.